This T cell receptor beta chain was retrieved from a study of cytomegalovirus exposure and HLA in healthy donors. General study findings and limits: There was a cluster of highly shared sequence variants that was likely a sequencing artifact. Common viral pathogens were later found to be apparently linked to several of the most significant clusters.

Details on this clone: Its antigen is currently unknown.

The PCR was carried out with 60 Vbeta primers and 13 Jbeta primers. The protocol was immunoSEQ multiplex PCR, while the TCRdb copy is restricted to in-frame clones and leaves out a portion. The sample contains more than 95,000 clones, about a tenth of which appear only once. The CDR3 runs 15 residues. V gave up 3 bases and J gave up 1 base; unmatched junction bases: 6. In germline, CDR1 is SGHNT, CDR2 YYREEE (reference sequence). The sequence came from a middle-aged man in good health and CMV-seropositive. The source material was PBMCs. The V call is TRBV5-4, the J call TRBJ1-1, with 7 nucleotides matching TRBD1. Here the CDR3 DNA reads TGTGCCAGCAGCTCGACAGGGTTTGGGAACACTGAAGCTTTCTTT. Translated: CASSSTGFGNTEAFF.